This T cell receptor beta chain stems from a study of yellow fever vaccine responses in identical twins. Turning to this clonotype: The target antigen is unknown.

One entry per CDR3 protein results from TCRdb running MiXCR on the RT-PCR reads. This sample has more than 10,000 distinct CDR3 sequences; roughly 86% occur once, and the top ten carry 1.7%. CDR3 length: 15 amino acids. The V gene's germline CDR1 is LGHNA and CDR2 YNFKEQ. V lost 3 bases to trimming and J lost 6 bases; unmatched junction nucleotides: 8. Broader study findings: The authors reported partly convergent, partly personalized vaccine responses in identical twins.

This sequence was found in a woman younger than 30 who received the yellow fever vaccine. This sequence joins TRBV4-2 and TRBJ2-1; 7 bases fit TRBD2. The sequencing here drew on T cells from blood (PBMCs), unsorted or a sorted subset (not recorded which), taken before or after yellow fever vaccination (not recorded which). The CDR3 loop is CASSHKTSKGNEQFF. CDR3 DNA: TGTGCCAGCAGCCATAAGACTAGCAAAGGCAATGAGCAGTTCTTC.